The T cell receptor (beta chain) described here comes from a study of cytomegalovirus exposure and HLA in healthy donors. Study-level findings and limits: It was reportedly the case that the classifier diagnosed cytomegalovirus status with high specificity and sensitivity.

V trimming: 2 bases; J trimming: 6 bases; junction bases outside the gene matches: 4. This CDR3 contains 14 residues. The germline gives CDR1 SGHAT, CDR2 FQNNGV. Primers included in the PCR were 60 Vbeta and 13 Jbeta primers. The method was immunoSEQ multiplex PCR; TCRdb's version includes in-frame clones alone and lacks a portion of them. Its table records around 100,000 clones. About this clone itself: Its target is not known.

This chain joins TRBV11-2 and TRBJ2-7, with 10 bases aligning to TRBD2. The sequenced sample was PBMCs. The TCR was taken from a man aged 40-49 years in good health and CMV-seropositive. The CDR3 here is CASSLLAGVGEQYF. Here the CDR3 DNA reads TGTGCCAGCAGCTTACTAGCGGGAGTCGGCGAGCAGTACTTC.